This record looks at one TCR beta chain sequence and its context. Its antigen is currently unknown. Treatment noted: roughly ten-day PBMC culture with coronavirus spike peptide pools or control peptides (ViraFEST assay). The sample belongs to a study of vaccination and CD4 T cells after COVID-19. Study-wide points: Vaccine-specific clones numbering 304 of 307 showed spike mono-reactivity in convalescent patients.

The Oncomine TCR Beta short-read assay generated sequence data from the DNA of cultured CD4+ T cells. TCRdb ran MiXCR on the PCR reads and lists one entry per CDR3 protein. The sample includes 20,000 or so distinct CDR3 sequences, 25% to 35% of them seen just once. The source is a human donor with COVID-19. The sample taken for sequencing was cultured CD4+ T cells from blood.

The CDR3 coding sequence is TGCGCCAGCAGCCAAGGTGTCCGGGACAGTCAAGAGACCCAGTACTTC. This codes for CASSQGVRDSQETQYF. The chain couples TRBV4-3 to TRBJ2-5; TRBD1 matches at 7 bases. CDR3 length: 16 residues. Germline trimming cut 1 base from V and 2 bases from J; bases unmatched to any gene: 7. Germline CDR1 and CDR2: LGHNA and YSLEER.